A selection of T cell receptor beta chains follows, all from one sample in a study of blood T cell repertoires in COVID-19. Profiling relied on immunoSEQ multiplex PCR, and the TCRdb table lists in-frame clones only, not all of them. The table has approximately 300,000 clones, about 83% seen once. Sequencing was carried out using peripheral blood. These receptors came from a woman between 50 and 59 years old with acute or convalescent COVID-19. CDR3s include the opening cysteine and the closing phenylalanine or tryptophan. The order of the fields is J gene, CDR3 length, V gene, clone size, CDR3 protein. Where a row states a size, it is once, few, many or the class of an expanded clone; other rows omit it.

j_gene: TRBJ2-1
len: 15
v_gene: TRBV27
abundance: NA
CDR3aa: CASLRGAGGVNEQFF

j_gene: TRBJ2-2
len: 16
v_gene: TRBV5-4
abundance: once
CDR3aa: CASSSTSGRGNGELFF

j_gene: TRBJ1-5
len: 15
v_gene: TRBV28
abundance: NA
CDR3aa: CASSLGRPSNQPQHF

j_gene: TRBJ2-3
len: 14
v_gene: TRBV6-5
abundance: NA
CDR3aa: CASTESRGTDTQYF

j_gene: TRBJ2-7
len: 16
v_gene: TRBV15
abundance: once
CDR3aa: CATSREVTALAYEQYF

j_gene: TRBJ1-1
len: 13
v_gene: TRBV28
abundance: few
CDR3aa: CASCGTGNTEAFF

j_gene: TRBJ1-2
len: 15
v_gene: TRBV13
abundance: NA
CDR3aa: CASSSATELNYGYTF

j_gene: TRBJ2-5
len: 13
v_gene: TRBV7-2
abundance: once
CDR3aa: CASSRTNQETQYF

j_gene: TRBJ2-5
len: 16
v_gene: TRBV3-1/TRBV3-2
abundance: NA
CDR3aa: CASSPSISGLQETQYF

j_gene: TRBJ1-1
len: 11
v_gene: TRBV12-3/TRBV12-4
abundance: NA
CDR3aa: CASGGSTEAFF

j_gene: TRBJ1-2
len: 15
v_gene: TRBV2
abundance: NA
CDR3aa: CASSPGTGILYGYTF

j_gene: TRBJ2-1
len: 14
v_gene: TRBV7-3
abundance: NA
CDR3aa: CASSLVSSDNEQFF

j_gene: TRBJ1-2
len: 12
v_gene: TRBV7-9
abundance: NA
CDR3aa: CASSLDTYGYTF

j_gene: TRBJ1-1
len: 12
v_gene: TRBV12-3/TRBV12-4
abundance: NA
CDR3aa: CASSLEWTEAFF

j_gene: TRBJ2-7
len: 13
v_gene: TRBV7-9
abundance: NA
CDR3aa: CASSPTVAYEQYF

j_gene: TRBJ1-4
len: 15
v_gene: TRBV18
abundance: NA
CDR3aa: CASSPPGLTNEKLFF

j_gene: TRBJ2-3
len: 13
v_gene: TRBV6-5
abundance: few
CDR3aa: CASSLQSTDTQYF

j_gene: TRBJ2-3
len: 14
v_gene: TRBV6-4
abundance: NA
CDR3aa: CASSKDTITDTQYF

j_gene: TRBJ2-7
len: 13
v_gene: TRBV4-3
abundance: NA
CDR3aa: CASSPKVDNEQYF

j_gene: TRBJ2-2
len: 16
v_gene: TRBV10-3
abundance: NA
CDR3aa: CAIRDNRFSNTGELFF

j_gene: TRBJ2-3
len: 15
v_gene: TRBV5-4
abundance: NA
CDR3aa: CASSLGGSSTDTQYF

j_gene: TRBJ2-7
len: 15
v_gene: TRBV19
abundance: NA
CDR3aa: CASRKSGTGTYEQYF

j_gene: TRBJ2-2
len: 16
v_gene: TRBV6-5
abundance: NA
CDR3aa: CASSYSKVGPTGELFF

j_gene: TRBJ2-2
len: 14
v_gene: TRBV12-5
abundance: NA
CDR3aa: CASGLGTPTGELFF

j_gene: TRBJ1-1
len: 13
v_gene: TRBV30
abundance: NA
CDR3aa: CAWSVGAHREAFF

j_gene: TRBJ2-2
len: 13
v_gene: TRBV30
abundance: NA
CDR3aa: CAWSVSRLAGVFF

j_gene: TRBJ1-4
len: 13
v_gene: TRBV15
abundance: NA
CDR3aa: CATSRDNGEKLFF

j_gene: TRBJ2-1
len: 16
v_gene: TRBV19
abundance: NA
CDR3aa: CASTPSYSGRADEQFF

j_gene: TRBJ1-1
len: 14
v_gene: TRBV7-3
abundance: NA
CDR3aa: CASSGTGGLGEAFF

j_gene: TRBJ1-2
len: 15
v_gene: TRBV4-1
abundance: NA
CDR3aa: CASSQVATGDYGYTF

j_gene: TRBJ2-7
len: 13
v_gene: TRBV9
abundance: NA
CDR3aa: CASSDRDLYEQYF

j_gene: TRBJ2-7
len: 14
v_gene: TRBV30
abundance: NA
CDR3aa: CAWSPGLAKYEQYF

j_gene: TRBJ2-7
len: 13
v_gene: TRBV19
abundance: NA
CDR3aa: CASSNQGLAEQYF

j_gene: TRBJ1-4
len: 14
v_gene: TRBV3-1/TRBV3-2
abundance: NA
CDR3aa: CASSQGTVGEKLFF

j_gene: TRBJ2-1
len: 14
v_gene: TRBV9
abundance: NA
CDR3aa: CASSVAHQGWEQFF

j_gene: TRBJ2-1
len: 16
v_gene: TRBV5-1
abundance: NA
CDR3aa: CASSLPPGLVSYEQFF

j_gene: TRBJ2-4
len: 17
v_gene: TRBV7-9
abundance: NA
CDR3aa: CASSPDWDGRTGDIQYF

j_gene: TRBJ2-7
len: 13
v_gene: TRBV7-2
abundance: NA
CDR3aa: CASSAPPHDEQYF

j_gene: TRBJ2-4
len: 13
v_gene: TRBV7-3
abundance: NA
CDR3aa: CASSLEGAGIQYF

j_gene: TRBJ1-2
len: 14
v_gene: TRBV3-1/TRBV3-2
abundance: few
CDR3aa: CASSRPGVGDGYTF

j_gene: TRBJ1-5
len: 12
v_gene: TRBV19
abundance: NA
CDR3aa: CASSMALQPQHF

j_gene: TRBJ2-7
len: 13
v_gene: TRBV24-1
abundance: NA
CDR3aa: CATSDSGVGEQYF

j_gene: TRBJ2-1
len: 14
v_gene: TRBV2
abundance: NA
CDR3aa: CASSGGRSYNEQFF

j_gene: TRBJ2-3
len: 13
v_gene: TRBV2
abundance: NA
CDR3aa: CASRSGPENTQYF

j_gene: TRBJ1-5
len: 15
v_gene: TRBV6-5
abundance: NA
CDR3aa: CASKSRGPHGQPQHF

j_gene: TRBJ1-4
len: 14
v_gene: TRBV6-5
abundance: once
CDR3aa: CASSVNRGFEKLFF

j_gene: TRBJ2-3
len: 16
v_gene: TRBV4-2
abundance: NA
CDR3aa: CASSPQGGASTDTQYF

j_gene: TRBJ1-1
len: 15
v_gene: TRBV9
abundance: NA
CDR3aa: CASDRGSNSDTEAFF

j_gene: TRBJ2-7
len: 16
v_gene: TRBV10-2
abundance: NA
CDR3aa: CASRGIQGGRSREQYF

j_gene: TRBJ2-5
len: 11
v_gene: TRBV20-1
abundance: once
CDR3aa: CSARSGETQYF

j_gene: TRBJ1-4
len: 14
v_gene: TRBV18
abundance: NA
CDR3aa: CASFRDRGHEKLFF

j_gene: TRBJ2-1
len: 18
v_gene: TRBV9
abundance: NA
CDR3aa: CASSPIGLAGGLDNEQFF

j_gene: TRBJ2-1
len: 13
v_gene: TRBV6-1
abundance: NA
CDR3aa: CASSELVYNEQFF